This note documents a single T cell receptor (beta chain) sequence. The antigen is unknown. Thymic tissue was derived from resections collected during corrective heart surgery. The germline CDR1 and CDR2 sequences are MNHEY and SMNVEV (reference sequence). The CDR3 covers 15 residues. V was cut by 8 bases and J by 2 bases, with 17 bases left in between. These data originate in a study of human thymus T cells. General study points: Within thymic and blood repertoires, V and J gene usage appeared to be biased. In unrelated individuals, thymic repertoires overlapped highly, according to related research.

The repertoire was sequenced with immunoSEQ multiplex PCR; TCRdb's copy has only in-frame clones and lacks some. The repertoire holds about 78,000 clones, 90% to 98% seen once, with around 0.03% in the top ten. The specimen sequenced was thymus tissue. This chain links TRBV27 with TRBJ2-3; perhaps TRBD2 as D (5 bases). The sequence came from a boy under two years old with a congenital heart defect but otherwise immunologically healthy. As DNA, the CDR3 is TGTGCCAGCGGCCTTCGGGGAAGTCTCACAGATACGCAGTATTTT. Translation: CASGLRGSLTDTQYF.